This TCR beta chain was identified during a study of molecular identifiers for immune sequencing clone quantification. Germline loops: CDR1 SEHNR, CDR2 FQNEAQ (reference sequence). CDR3 size: 18 residues. V dropped 4 bases and J dropped 5 bases, with 23 bases sitting between them. This clonotype was detected ten times or more. Library preparation followed earlier protocols using designated TCR primers. TCRdb processed the PCR reads anew with MiXCR; each CDR3 protein has one entry. Found here are some 650,000 distinct CDR3 sequences, 20% of them singletons; the top ten hold roughly 0.85%. V is TRBV7-9 and J is TRBJ2-2, with D tentatively TRBD2 (6 bases). The sequenced sample was naive CD8+ T cells from blood, with Jurkat cell RNA spiked in. The subset: FACS-sorted CD8+CD4-CCR7+CD45RA+ naive T cells. The receptor's source is a human donor in good health. Some libraries in this study had Jurkat cell RNA spiked in. CDR3 amino acids: CASSSPVAGSMGTGELFF. The CDR3 DNA reads as TGTGCCAGCAGCTCCCCCGTCGCGGGGTCAATGGGGACCGGGGAGCTGTTTTTT.